This T cell receptor (beta chain) is from a study of blood T cell repertoires in COVID-19. Turning to the study itself: The origin of the acute and convalescent COVID-19 samples was the United States, Italy and Spain. Sources were T cells, B-cell-depleted T cells, or PBMCs; the material itself was cDNA or gDNA.

Enrolment of Seattle patients took place during active infection, and they were followed longitudinally. Trimming removed 0 bases from V and 3 bases from J, with 13 bases in between. Germline-derived CDR1 and CDR2 are WNHNN and SYGVQD (reference sequence). The CDR3 runs to 16 residues. Original analysis: From reference gene primer amplification, estimates of nucleated cell counts were derived. Generated by immunoSEQ multiplex PCR, the TCRdb table keeps only in-frame clones and is missing some. V and J calls and clone size follow that table, whereas D and trimming were derived from the DNA. The table lists 270,000 or so clones, just under 90% of them singletons.

This clonotype originated in a woman in her thirties with COVID-19, enrolled during active disease. The chain carries TRBV10-1 and TRBJ2-3, with TRBD1 as a possible D gene (7 bases). Material for sequencing was peripheral blood. CDR3 region: CASSESEGAGTDTQYF. The CDR3 DNA sequence: TGCGCCAGCAGTGAGTCGGAGGGGGCTGGAACAGATACGCAGTATTTT.